Listed below are T cell receptor beta chains from one sample, sequenced in a study of T cells expressing NK-cell markers. No DNA is given; TCRdb re-called the 5' RACE reads and lists each CDR3 protein once. The sample includes about half a million distinct CDR3 sequences. The material sequenced was blood T cells: a sorted CD56 or NKG2C T cell subset, CD4+ or CD8+ T cells, or bulk PBMC T cells (not recorded which). All receptors derive from a woman in her forties or fifties in good health. Each CDR3 is given with its conserved first and last residue. Fields, in order: J gene, V gene, CDR3 protein.

j_call: TRBJ1-3
v_call: TRBV6-1
cdr3_aa: CASTRQGQSGNTIYF

j_call: TRBJ2-1
v_call: TRBV15
cdr3_aa: CATSPWGGEGEQFF

j_call: TRBJ1-1
v_call: TRBV25-1
cdr3_aa: CASSGRGSTEAFF

j_call: TRBJ2-7
v_call: TRBV20-1
cdr3_aa: CSAPTGTSGPYEQYF

j_call: TRBJ2-2
v_call: TRBV27
cdr3_aa: CASSWLWDGELFF

j_call: TRBJ2-7
v_call: TRBV12-3/TRBV12-4
cdr3_aa: CASTEGGEQYF

j_call: TRBJ2-3
v_call: TRBV5-1
cdr3_aa: CASSWSIAGSTDTQYF

j_call: TRBJ2-3
v_call: TRBV27
cdr3_aa: CASSTLDRGRKDTQYF

j_call: TRBJ2-1
v_call: TRBV15
cdr3_aa: CATSRDSGGNEQFF

j_call: TRBJ2-7
v_call: TRBV4-1
cdr3_aa: CASSPGTSGSKQYF

j_call: TRBJ1-2
v_call: TRBV12-3/TRBV12-4
cdr3_aa: CASSSSGLGGYTF

j_call: TRBJ2-1
v_call: TRBV27
cdr3_aa: CASRRLAGGPHNEQFF

j_call: TRBJ2-7
v_call: TRBV7-9
cdr3_aa: CASSFGAGLTERYF

j_call: TRBJ2-3
v_call: TRBV5-1
cdr3_aa: CASSLSAKGQGVPDTQYF

j_call: TRBJ1-4
v_call: TRBV12-3/TRBV12-4
cdr3_aa: CATRLGPINEKLFF

j_call: TRBJ2-3
v_call: TRBV10-3
cdr3_aa: CAVGGGSPTDTQYF

j_call: TRBJ2-1
v_call: TRBV4-2
cdr3_aa: CASSQEREARNEQFF

j_call: TRBJ2-1
v_call: TRBV12-3/TRBV12-4
cdr3_aa: CASSLQAEQFF

j_call: TRBJ1-1
v_call: TRBV5-1
cdr3_aa: CASKPAMKGGTEAFF

j_call: TRBJ1-5
v_call: TRBV12-3/TRBV12-4
cdr3_aa: CASSVYSGQGKQPQHF

j_call: TRBJ2-3
v_call: TRBV9
cdr3_aa: CASKRGRGGGTDTQYF

j_call: TRBJ1-4
v_call: TRBV4-2
cdr3_aa: CASSQDNGTPRPDATNEKLFF

j_call: TRBJ2-7
v_call: TRBV7-8
cdr3_aa: CASSFSRTGRNEQYF

j_call: TRBJ2-1
v_call: TRBV7-6
cdr3_aa: CASTRAASDYNEQFF

j_call: TRBJ2-2
v_call: TRBV4-1
cdr3_aa: CASSQEGWGLGTGELFF

j_call: TRBJ2-3
v_call: TRBV5-1
cdr3_aa: CASSSLIGDTQYF

j_call: TRBJ2-1
v_call: TRBV7-9
cdr3_aa: CASSFKGPGLAGVQFF

j_call: TRBJ2-3
v_call: TRBV5-1
cdr3_aa: CASSFGVGITDTQYF

j_call: TRBJ2-1
v_call: TRBV2
cdr3_aa: CASGFGSTRVESYNEQFF

j_call: TRBJ2-1
v_call: TRBV29-1
cdr3_aa: CSVEGTSGDYNEQFF

j_call: TRBJ2-1
v_call: TRBV4-1
cdr3_aa: CASSSPGTTYNEQFF

j_call: TRBJ2-1
v_call: TRBV10-1
cdr3_aa: CASSELRLAETSYNEQFF

j_call: TRBJ2-3
v_call: TRBV7-2
cdr3_aa: CASSLSPTLDTQYF

j_call: TRBJ1-6
v_call: TRBV20-1
cdr3_aa: CSASVARGDSPLHF

j_call: TRBJ2-1
v_call: TRBV12-3/TRBV12-4
cdr3_aa: CASSKRTSGRTLFF

j_call: TRBJ1-5
v_call: TRBV5-5
cdr3_aa: CASSLQTGTGDYQPQHF

j_call: TRBJ2-5
v_call: TRBV10-3
cdr3_aa: CAISTTGGAETQYF

j_call: TRBJ2-5
v_call: TRBV10-3
cdr3_aa: CATGLAGGQETQYF

j_call: TRBJ2-2
v_call: TRBV4-2
cdr3_aa: CASSQDGREWAGELFF

j_call: TRBJ1-5
v_call: TRBV7-8
cdr3_aa: CASSLFGTVSNQPQHF